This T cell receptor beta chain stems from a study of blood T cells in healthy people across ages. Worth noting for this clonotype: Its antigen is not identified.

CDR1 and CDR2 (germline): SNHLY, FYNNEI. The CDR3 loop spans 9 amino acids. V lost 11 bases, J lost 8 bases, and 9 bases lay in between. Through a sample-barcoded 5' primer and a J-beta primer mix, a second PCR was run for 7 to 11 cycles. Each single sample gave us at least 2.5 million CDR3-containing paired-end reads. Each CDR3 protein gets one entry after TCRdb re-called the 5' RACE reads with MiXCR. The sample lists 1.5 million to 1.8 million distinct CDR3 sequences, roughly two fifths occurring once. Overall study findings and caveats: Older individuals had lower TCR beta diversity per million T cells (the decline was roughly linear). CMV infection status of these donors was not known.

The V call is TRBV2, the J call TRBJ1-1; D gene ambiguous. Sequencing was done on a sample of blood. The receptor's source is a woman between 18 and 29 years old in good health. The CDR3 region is CALQQEAFF. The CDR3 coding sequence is TGTGCCCTTCAACAGGAAGCTTTCTTT.